The entry below describes one T cell receptor (beta chain). What it recognizes is unknown. The data are from a study of cytomegalovirus exposure and HLA in healthy donors. As for the study in general: Among 150 million to 200 million T cells, an earlier analysis found 90 million to 130 million unique TCR beta sequences.

Study-wide points: Later on, analysis showed that most CMV-associated TCR beta chains appeared to be HLA-restricted.

The CDR3 is made up of 17 amino acids. Germline trimming cut 3 bases from V and 4 bases from J; bases unmatched to any gene: 10. Looked up from germline, CDR1 is MNHEY and CDR2 is SMNVEV (reference sequence). PCR involved 60 Vbeta and 13 Jbeta primers. TCRdb keeps only in-frame clones here, not all; method: immunoSEQ multiplex PCR. The data show roughly 100,000 clones, roughly 79% seen once. The receptor was derived from a middle-aged man in good health and CMV-seronegative. The sequenced material came from PBMCs. The chain has TRBV27 and TRBJ2-2, with TRBD1 matching over 8 bases. The CDR3 is CASSFVDRATGTGELFF. In nucleotides, the CDR3 is TGTGCCAGCAGTTTCGTGGACAGGGCCACGGGCACCGGGGAGCTGTTTTTT.